The next 30 T cell receptor beta chains were all read from a single sample in a study of OX40 agonist ivuxolimab in advanced cancers. Method: immunoSEQ multiplex PCR; TCRdb's copy keeps in-frame clones and lacks some. The profile shows approximately 60,000 clones, around four fifths of them singletons. This material consisted of CD4+ or CD8+ T cells sorted from blood, taken in a trial of the OX40 agonist ivuxolimab. Receptor source: an adult with an advanced solid tumor such as melanoma, head and neck, liver or kidney cancer.

This sequence joins TRBV5-4 and TRBJ1-5, with a tentative D call TRBD1 (5 bases). Germline V gene lookup returns CDR1 SGHNT and CDR2 YYREEE (reference sequence). Deletions cut 0 bases from V and 4 bases from J, with 11 bases between. The CDR3 contains 15 residues. The chain's CDR3 is CASSLGQGMNQPQHF. In DNA form, the CDR3 reads TGTGCCAGCAGCTTGGGGCAGGGAATGAATCAGCCCCAGCATTTT.

In nucleotides, the CDR3 is TGTGCCAGCAGCGACTGGGGGGCGCTTGGCTATGGCTACACCTTC. Translation: CASSDWGALGYGYTF. The chain links TRBV5-4 to TRBJ1-2, with D possibly TRBD1 on 6 matching bases. CDR3 length equals 15 residues. From germline, CDR1 is SGHNT and CDR2 YYREEE (reference sequence). The V gene lost 4 bases and the J gene lost 4 bases, with 17 bases spanning the gap.

This chain links TRBV12-5 with TRBJ1-5, with a weak D call TRBD1 (5 bases). V lost 7 bases and J lost 6, with 16 bases in between. The CDR3 spans 14 residues. The germline V gene encodes CDR1 LGHNT and CDR2 FRNRAP. DNA of the CDR3: TGTGCTAGTGCCCGGGGAGGGGTGGGTCAGCCCCAGCATTTT. Amino acid sequence: CASARGGVGQPQHF.

This chain uses TRBV29-1 with TRBJ2-7; TRBD1 is a possible D gene (5 bases). There are 12 residues in the CDR3. V was shortened by 2 bases and J by 3 bases, with 8 bases between the two germline ends. The germline V gene has CDR1 SQVTM and CDR2 ANQGSEA. The CDR3 nucleotides are TGCAGCGTTGAATCCCAGGGCTACGAGCAGTACTTC. Residues: CSVESQGYEQYF.

The V and J genes are TRBV28 and TRBJ2-7, with a weak D call TRBD1 (5 bases). CDR3 length: 14 amino acids. V lost 5 bases, J lost 2 bases, and 13 bases lay in between. Looked up from germline, CDR1 is MDHEN and CDR2 is SYDVKM. This CDR3 reads CASSDSGQTYEQYF. The CDR3 bases are TGTGCCAGCAGTGATTCAGGACAAACCTACGAGCAGTACTTC.

This clone appeared once. The chain links TRBV9 to TRBJ1-3; tentatively, D is TRBD1 (5 bases). From germline, CDR1 is SGDLS and CDR2 YYNGEE. CDR3 length: 16 amino acids. V lost 4 bases to trimming and J lost 0 bases, with 14 bases between them. This CDR3 is CASSQGLGGSGNTIYF. Written as DNA, the CDR3 is TGTGCCAGCAGCCAAGGACTGGGGGGCTCTGGAAACACCATATATTTT. Full variable domain (remainder filled in from reference TRBV9 and TRBJ1-3): DSGVTQTPKHLITATGQRVTLRCSPRSGDLSVYWYQQSLDQGLQFLIQYYNGEERAKGNILERFSAQQFPDLHSELNLSSLELGDSALYFCASSQGLGGSGNTIYFGEGSWLTVV.

This chain links TRBV6-6 with TRBJ1-6; D call uncertain. Germline lookup yields CDR1 MNHNY and CDR2 SVGAGI (reference sequence). There are 15 residues in the CDR3. V lost 7 bases, J lost 6 bases, and 16 bases lay in between. The CDR3 DNA reads TGTGCCAGCACCCAGAGGCAAACGGGTAATTCACCCCTCCACTTT. The encoded protein is CASTQRQTGNSPLHF.

This clone has only one observation. The genes are TRBV4-3 and TRBJ1-4; no clear D. Trimming pared 0 bases from V and 5 bases from J, leaving 10 bases between. This CDR3 spans 15 amino acids. In germline, CDR1 is LGHNA, CDR2 YSLEER. Written as DNA, the CDR3 is TGCGCCAGCAGCCAAGAAGCGGCCTTCAATGAAAAACTGTTTTTT. Its protein is CASSQEAAFNEKLFF.

This clone qualifies as medium-sized (0.01 to 0.1%). The gene calls are TRBV25-1 and TRBJ1-2; 7 nucleotides line up with TRBD1. This CDR3 has 14 residues. Germline CDR1 and CDR2: MGHDK and SYGVNS. Trimming removed 4 bases from V and 2 bases from J; junction bases left unmatched: 4. The CDR3 spells CASSGTGRNYGYTF. The CDR3, as DNA: TGTGCCAGCAGTGGGACAGGTCGAAACTATGGCTACACCTTC.

The chain recombines TRBV4-2 with TRBJ2-1; D is ambiguous. Germline V gives CDR1 LGHNA, CDR2 YNFKEQ. V lost 5 bases and J 7 bases, leaving 9 bases between the germline ends. This CDR3 contains 12 residues. CDR3 DNA: TGTGCCAGCAGCTTACAAGGGAATGAGCAGTTCTTC. It is translated as CASSLQGNEQFF.

The chain recombines TRBV4-3 with TRBJ1-2; the D is unclear. This CDR3 comprises 15 residues. The germline V gene has CDR1 LGHNA and CDR2 YSLEER. With 3 bases removed from V and 2 bases from J, the gap between germline ends came to 13 bases. The CDR3 protein is CASSQEAAFNYGYTF. The CDR3 nucleotides read TGCGCCAGCAGCCAGGAAGCAGCGTTCAACTATGGCTACACCTTC.

The chain is built from TRBV6-6 and TRBJ2-1, with 15 bases lining up with TRBD2. This CDR3 has 16 amino acids. Germline CDR1 is MNHNY and CDR2 is SVGAGI (reference sequence). The ends lost 5 bases at V and 9 bases at J; junction bases unmatched: 8. The CDR3 DNA sequence: TGTGCCAGCAGTACGGGGACTAGCGGGAGGACGGGTGAGCAGTTCTTC. As protein: CASSTGTSGRTGEQFF.

The chain has TRBV6-5 and TRBJ2-3; no clear D gene. V was clipped by 0 bases and J by 2 bases, with 9 bases between them. The CDR3 covers 15 residues. Germline-derived CDR1 and CDR2 are MNHEY and SVGAGI. The CDR3 nucleotides read TGTGCCAGCAGTTACTCGGGCGGTCACACAGATACGCAGTATTTT. Its protein is CASSYSGGHTDTQYF.

The V gene is TRBV5-1, the J gene TRBJ2-5; TRBD1 aligns across 8 bases. Looked up from germline, CDR1 is SGHRS and CDR2 is YFSETQ. Trimming cost V 4 bases and J 5 bases; bases outside gene matches: 10. This CDR3 spans 15 amino acids. This chain's CDR3 is CASSQTGARLETQYF. In DNA form, the CDR3 reads TGCGCCAGCAGCCAGACAGGGGCGCGTCTGGAGACCCAGTACTTC.

This sequence joins TRBV19 and TRBJ1-3, with D maybe TRBD1 (5 bases). Germline V gene lookup returns CDR1 LNHDA and CDR2 SQIVND (reference sequence). Trimming shortened V by 7 bases and J by 0 bases, and 16 bases separated the two germline ends. CDR3 length equals 16 residues. The CDR3: CASTPPTGRSGNTIYF. The CDR3 DNA is TGTGCCAGTACCCCTCCAACAGGACGCTCTGGAAACACCATATATTTT.

The gene calls are TRBV19 and TRBJ1-5; a weak D match, TRBD1 (5 bases). Trimming took 4 bases from V and 5 from J, leaving 15 bases between them. The CDR3 extends over 15 amino acids. Germline assignment: CDR1 LNHDA and CDR2 SQIVND (reference sequence). CDR3 nucleotide sequence: TGTGCCAGTAGTAGACCGGGACTAGGGGATCAGCCCCAGCATTTT. Translated: CASSRPGLGDQPQHF.

This chain uses TRBV6-5 with TRBJ2-7; TRBD1 matches at 9 bases. There are 15 residues in the CDR3. Germline loops: CDR1 MNHEY, CDR2 SVGAGI. J lost 4 bases, V lost 0 bases, and 4 bases had no gene match. CDR3 sequence reads: CASSYSKDRGYEQYF. The CDR3 bases are TGTGCCAGCAGTTACTCGAAGGACAGGGGTTACGAGCAGTACTTC.

V gene TRBV7-8 combines with J gene TRBJ1-2, with TRBD1 matching 9 bases. CDR3 length: 15 amino acids. The ends lost 5 bases at V and 4 bases at J; junction bases unmatched: 8. The germline CDR1 and CDR2 sequences are SGHVS and FQNEAQ. The CDR3 DNA reads as TGTGCCAGCAGCGCCGCCGGGACAGGGACCTATGGCTACACCTTC. This encodes CASSAAGTGTYGYTF.

The chain carries TRBV7-7 and TRBJ2-3; no reliable D call. CDR1 SSHAT and CDR2 FNYEAQ come from the germline V gene (reference sequence). CDR3 size: 13 residues. Trimming left V 5 bases short and J 6 bases short, with 12 bases between. CDR3 in amino acids: CASSLRSLDTQYF. CDR3 nucleotide sequence: TGTGCCAGCAGCCTCCGGTCGTTGGATACGCAGTATTTT.

This clone was seen only once. J is TRBJ1-2 and V is TRBV9; D uncertain. Trimming cost V 4 bases and J 6 bases, with 10 bases left between them. CDR1 SGDLS and CDR2 YYNGEE come from the germline V gene. This CDR3 contains 12 residues. The CDR3 region is CASSTRVNGYTF. CDR3 coding DNA: TGTGCCAGCAGCACCCGGGTAAATGGCTACACCTTC.

This clone was observed a few times. The CDR3 spells CASSPTGGNQPQHF. CDR3 in DNA: TGTGCCAGCTCACCCACAGGGGGCAATCAGCCCCAGCATTTT. J is TRBJ1-5 and V is TRBV18, with 7 bases identical to TRBD1. This CDR3 has 14 amino acids. V shed 3 bases, J shed 2 bases, and the junction held 1 base outside the gene matches. Germline V gene data show CDR1 as KGHSH and CDR2 as LQKENI.

This clone occurred once. This chain uses TRBV30 with TRBJ2-3; TRBD2 matches 9 bases. This CDR3 is 15 amino acids long. The J segment lost 4 bases and the V segment lost 2 bases, leaving 7 bases of the junction unmatched. Germline V gene sequence: CDR1 GTSNPN, CDR2 SVGIG (reference sequence). The CDR3 is CAWSRTSDRADTQYF. CDR3 in DNA: TGTGCCTGGAGTAGGACTAGCGATCGAGCAGATACGCAGTATTTT.

The V and J genes are TRBV29-1 and TRBJ1-1; a possible D gene is TRBD1 (5 bases). The CDR3 sequence is 13 residues long. The germline CDR1 and CDR2 sequences are SQVTM and ANQGSEA. Between the trimmed V and J ends, which lost 4 bases and 1 base, there was a span of 10 bases. The CDR3 bases are TGCAGCGTTGTCGCAGGGACGAACACTGAAGCTTTCTTT. It specifies CSVVAGTNTEAFF.

V and J are TRBV9 and TRBJ2-3, with TRBD1 matching 9 bases. The trim removed 3 bases at V and 0 bases at J, leaving 5 bases unmatched. From germline, CDR1 is SGDLS and CDR2 YYNGEE. The CDR3 has 16 residues. In nucleotides, the CDR3 is TGTGCCAGCAGCGCCGGACAGGGGTTAAGCACAGATACGCAGTATTTT. Protein: CASSAGQGLSTDTQYF.

The V call is TRBV10-3, the J call TRBJ2-3; 9 bases map to TRBD2. Germline CDR1 is ENHRY and CDR2 is SYGVKD. The trim removed 4 bases at V and 0 bases at J, leaving 8 bases unmatched. CDR3 length: 17 amino acids. The DNA of the CDR3 is TGTGCCATCAGTGGGGGCGGGGGGGCCGTTAGCACAGATACGCAGTATTTT. Its translation: CAISGGGGAVSTDTQYF.

The chain is built from TRBV11-2 and TRBJ2-1; a weak D match, TRBD2 (7 bases). Germline V gene sequence: CDR1 SGHAT, CDR2 FQNNGV. The CDR3 has 15 residues. Trimming stripped 4 bases from V and 4 bases from J, with 14 bases between. The CDR3 loop is CASSSLGGRYNEQFF. For the CDR3, the DNA is TGTGCCAGCAGCTCACTCGGGGGGCGTTACAATGAGCAGTTCTTC.

V usage is TRBV2 and J usage is TRBJ2-7; 8 positions agree with TRBD2. Germline trimming cut 2 bases from V and 5 bases from J; bases unmatched to any gene: 8. The CDR3 has 15 residues. The germline CDR1 and CDR2 sequences are SNHLY and FYNNEI. This CDR3 is CASSEITSGNHEQYF. The CDR3 bases are TGTGCCAGCAGTGAAATTACTAGCGGAAACCACGAGCAGTACTTC.

CDR3 amino acids: CASSLNDGYEQYF. Here the CDR3 DNA reads TGTGCCAGCAGCTTAAACGACGGGTACGAGCAGTACTTC. V usage is TRBV7-2 and J usage is TRBJ2-7; the D is unclear. CDR1 is SGHTA and CDR2 is FQGNSA in the germline V gene. The CDR3 sequence is 13 residues long. Between the trimmed V and J ends, which lost 2 bases and 4 bases, there was a span of 9 bases. The variable domain in full, with the rest retrieved from reference TRBV7-2 and TRBJ2-7, is GAGVSQSPSNKVTEKGKDVELRCDPISGHTALYWYRQSLGQGLEFLIYFQGNSAPDKSGLPSDRFSAERTGGSVSTLTIQRTQQEDSAVYLCASSLNDGYEQYFGPGTRLTVT.

The chain combines TRBV11-2 with TRBJ2-1, with a tentative D call TRBD2 (6 bases). Germline values: CDR1 SGHAT, CDR2 FQNNGV. The germline V and J ends were trimmed by 5 bases and 6 bases, with 20 bases remaining between them. The CDR3 runs 16 residues. CDR3 region: CASSKRAALARNEQFF. The CDR3 DNA sequence: TGTGCCAGCAGCAAGCGAGCAGCACTAGCTCGCAATGAGCAGTTCTTC.

The chain recombines TRBV5-6 with TRBJ2-7; D possibly corresponds to TRBD2 (6 bases). Per the germline V gene, CDR1 is SGHDT and CDR2 is YYEEEE. Trimming took off 4 bases at V and 6 bases at J, with 17 bases between the two ends. The CDR3 loop spans 14 amino acids. CDR3 sequence: CASSRPGTGIEQYF. The CDR3 DNA sequence: TGTGCCAGCAGCCGGCCCGGGACTGGGATCGAGCAGTACTTC.